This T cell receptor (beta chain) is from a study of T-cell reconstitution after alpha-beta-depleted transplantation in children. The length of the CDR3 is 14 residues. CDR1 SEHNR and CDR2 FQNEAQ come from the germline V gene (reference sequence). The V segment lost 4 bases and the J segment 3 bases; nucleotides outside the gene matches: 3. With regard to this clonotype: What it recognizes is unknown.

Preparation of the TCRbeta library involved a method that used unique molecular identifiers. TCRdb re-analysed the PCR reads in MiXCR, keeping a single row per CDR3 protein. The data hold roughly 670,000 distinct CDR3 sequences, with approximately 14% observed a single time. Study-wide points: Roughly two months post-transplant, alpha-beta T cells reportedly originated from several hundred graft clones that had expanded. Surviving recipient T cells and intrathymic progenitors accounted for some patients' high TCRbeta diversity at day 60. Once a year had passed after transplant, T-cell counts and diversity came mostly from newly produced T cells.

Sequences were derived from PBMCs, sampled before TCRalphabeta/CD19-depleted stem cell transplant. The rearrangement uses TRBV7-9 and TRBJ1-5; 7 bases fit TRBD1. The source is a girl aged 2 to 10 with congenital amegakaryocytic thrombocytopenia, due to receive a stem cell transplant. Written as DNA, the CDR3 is TGTGCCAGCAGCTCTACAGGGGCCAATCAGCCCCAGCATTTT. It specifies CASSSTGANQPQHF.